The 21 T cell receptor beta chains presented below share a single source sample, sequenced in a study of OX40 agonist ivuxolimab in advanced cancers. The repertoire was sequenced with immunoSEQ multiplex PCR; TCRdb's copy has only in-frame clones and lacks some. The table lists tens of thousands of clones, just over 90% of them singletons. The starting material was CD4+ or CD8+ T cells sorted from blood, obtained in a trial of the OX40 agonist ivuxolimab. The receptors were gathered from an adult with an advanced solid tumor such as melanoma, head and neck, liver or kidney cancer.

The gene calls are TRBV28 and TRBJ2-6; D may be TRBD1 or TRBD2 (5 bases each). With 2 bases removed from V and 1 base from J, the gap between germline ends came to 9 bases. The V gene's germline CDR1 is MDHEN and CDR2 SYDVKM. This CDR3 has 16 amino acids. For the CDR3, the DNA is TGTGCCAGCAGTTTACAGGGACGGTCTGGGGCCAACGTCCTGACTTTC. It specifies CASSLQGRSGANVLTF.

The DNA for the CDR3 is TGCGCCAGCAGCCGACAGTATAGCAATCAGCCCCAGCATTTT. It yields the protein CASSRQYSNQPQHF. The chain carries TRBV10-1 and TRBJ1-5; D perhaps matches TRBD1 (5 bases). The germline CDR1 and CDR2 sequences are WNHNN and SYGVQD (reference sequence). Trimming took 6 bases from V and 0 from J, leaving 9 bases between them. The CDR3 covers 14 residues.

The V call is TRBV27, the J call TRBJ2-6; 7 bases line up with TRBD1. Trimming cost V 4 bases and J 3 bases; bases outside gene matches: 18. Germline CDR1 MNHEY, CDR2 SMNVEV (reference sequence). The CDR3 spans 20 residues. CDR3 residues: CASSSRGQLISYGGANVLTF. As DNA, the CDR3 is TGTGCCAGCAGTTCAAGGGGACAGCTAATATCATATGGTGGGGCCAACGTCCTGACTTTC.

Note on this clone: An end of the junction differs from the germline gene, which may be a read error. The chain combines TRBV9 with TRBJ2-5, with TRBD2 matching over 10 bases. The CDR3 extends over 15 amino acids. Per the germline V gene, CDR1 is SGDLS and CDR2 is YYNGEE. The CDR3 region is CASSVDTSGKETLYF. For the CDR3, the DNA is TGTGCCAGCAGCGTAGATACTAGCGGGAAAGAGACCCTGTACTTC. Using reference TRBV9 and TRBJ2-5 for the parts outside the CDR3, the full variable domain is DSGVTQTPKHLITATGQRVTLRCSPRSGDLSVYWYQQSLDQGLQFLIQYYNGEERAKGNILERFSAQQFPDLHSELNLSSLELGDSALYFCASSVDTSGKETLYFGPGTRLLVL.

The chain couples TRBV5-4 to TRBJ1-2, with a tentative D call TRBD1 (6 bases). In germline, CDR1 is SGHNT, CDR2 YYREEE (reference sequence). This CDR3 spans 14 amino acids. V was shortened by 7 bases and J by 5 bases, with 18 bases between the two germline ends. The DNA of the CDR3 is TGTGCCAGCTGGAAGGGGGGGACGGGGTATGGCTACACCTTC. This sequence encodes CASWKGGTGYGYTF.

The chain recombines TRBV28 with TRBJ2-7, with D possibly matching TRBD1 (7 bases). The CDR3 extends over 13 amino acids. The V end lost 8 bases, the J end lost 4 bases, and 15 bases lay between the germline ends. CDR1 is MDHEN and CDR2 is SYDVKM in the germline V gene. The CDR3 reads CASVAGQPYEQYF. CDR3 sequence (DNA): TGTGCCAGCGTGGCGGGACAGCCGTACGAGCAGTACTTC.

The chain has TRBV7-9 and TRBJ2-1; D possibly corresponds to TRBD2 (5 bases). The CDR3 length is 16 residues. The germline V gene has CDR1 SEHNR and CDR2 FQNEAQ (reference sequence). V was cut by 5 bases and J by 4 bases, with 18 bases left in between. CDR3 residues: CASSPIPTTGYNEQFF. CDR3 DNA: TGTGCCAGCAGCCCCATTCCGACGACGGGATACAATGAGCAGTTCTTC.

The chain recombines TRBV28 with TRBJ2-3; D may be TRBD1 (6 bases). The V gene's germline CDR1 is MDHEN and CDR2 SYDVKM. The CDR3 is made up of 14 amino acids. Trimming took 2 bases from V and 5 from J, leaving 11 bases between them. CDR3 DNA sequence: TGTGCCAGCAGTTTAAGGCAGGGGAAAGATACGCAGTATTTT. It codes for CASSLRQGKDTQYF.

The J gene is TRBJ2-5, the V gene TRBV4-3; D is undetermined. V lost 1 base to trimming and J lost 11 bases, with 14 bases between them. This CDR3 has 13 residues. Germline-derived CDR1 and CDR2 are LGHNA and YSLEER. The CDR3: CASSQVLTGRQYF. The CDR3 DNA follows: TGCGCCAGCAGCCAAGTTCTTACTGGGCGGCAGTACTTC.

The rearrangement joins TRBV18 to TRBJ2-7; a possible D gene is TRBD1 (5 bases). Germline-derived CDR1 and CDR2 are KGHSH and LQKENI. Trimming removed 3 bases from V and 4 bases from J, with 10 bases in between. This CDR3 is built from 13 residues. The CDR3: CASSPREVYEQYF. The CDR3 coding sequence is TGTGCCAGCTCACCCAGGGAAGTGTACGAGCAGTACTTC. Full variable domain (missing parts from reference TRBV18 and TRBJ2-7): NAGVMQNPRHLVRRRGQEARLRCSPMKGHSHVYWYRQLPEEGLKFMVYLQKENIIDESGMPKERFSAEFPKEGPSILRIQQVVRGDSAAYFCASSPREVYEQYFGPGTRLTVT.

This clone was recorded once. The chain joins TRBV5-4 to TRBJ2-2, with D perhaps matching TRBD1 (5 bases). Per the germline V gene, CDR1 is SGHNT and CDR2 is YYREEE (reference sequence). This CDR3 has 15 residues. V lost 1 base and J lost 3, with 10 bases in between. CDR3 in DNA: TGTGCCAGCAGCTTGTACAGGATAGACACCGGGGAGCTGTTTTTT. The encoded protein is CASSLYRIDTGELFF.

This clone was seen more than once but under ten times. V and J are TRBV28 and TRBJ2-2, with unresolved D. The CDR3 covers 12 residues. Germline lookup yields CDR1 MDHEN and CDR2 SYDVKM. The CDR3 sequence: CGLARLSGELFF. The CDR3 region has the DNA TGTGGATTGGCAAGGCTTAGCGGGGAGCTGTTTTTT.

The chain combines TRBV28 with TRBJ2-1; 7 nucleotides align to TRBD1. This CDR3 is 15 amino acids long. Germline V CDR1 and CDR2: MDHEN, SYDVKM. The trim removed 6 bases at V and 4 bases at J, leaving 9 bases unmatched. This CDR3 reads CASSNSGTAYNEQFF. CDR3 DNA: TGTGCCAGCAGCAACTCCGGGACAGCATACAATGAGCAGTTCTTC.

This chain uses TRBV5-1 with TRBJ2-5; possible D gene TRBD1, 6 bases. V was clipped by 3 bases and J by 2 bases, with 17 bases between them. This CDR3 is 16 amino acids long. From germline, CDR1 is SGHRS and CDR2 YFSETQ. CDR3 in amino acids: CASSSFTQGIQETQYF. Written as DNA, the CDR3 is TGCGCCAGCAGCTCTTTCACCCAGGGGATTCAAGAGACCCAGTACTTC. The complete variable domain, with remaining parts taken from reference TRBV5-1 and TRBJ2-5, reads KAGVTQTPRYLIKTRGQQVTLSCSPISGHRSVSWYQQTPGQGLQFLFEYFSETQRNKGNFPGRFSGRQFSNSRSEMNVSTLELGDSALYLCASSSFTQGIQETQYFGPGTRLLVL.

This chain uses TRBV9 with TRBJ1-3; no definite D call. Per the germline V gene, CDR1 is SGDLS and CDR2 is YYNGEE. This CDR3 region has 15 residues. The V end lost 2 bases, the J end lost 0 bases, and 9 bases lay between the germline ends. The chain's CDR3 is CASSVTTRSGNTIYF. CDR3 nucleotides: TGTGCCAGCAGCGTCACAACCCGCTCTGGAAACACCATATATTTT.

The chain couples TRBV7-9 to TRBJ2-7; the match to TRBD2 covers 11 bases. There are 18 residues in the CDR3. With V trimmed by 2 bases and J by 5 bases, 14 bases remained unmatched. Germline CDR1 and CDR2: SEHNR and FQNEAQ (reference sequence). DNA for the CDR3: TGTGCCAGCAGCTTATGGGTAACTAGCGGGAGAAGCTTGAACGAGCAGTACTTC. Encoded protein: CASSLWVTSGRSLNEQYF.

The chain joins TRBV6-6 to TRBJ1-2, with TRBD1 matching over 7 bases. Germline assignment: CDR1 MNHNY and CDR2 SVGAGI (reference sequence). V was pared by 6 bases and J by 6 bases, with 10 bases of the junction left unmatched. The CDR3 contains 14 residues. CDR3 in DNA: TGTGCCAGCAGCCCTACCGACAGGGTCCATGGCTACACCTTC. This translates into CASSPTDRVHGYTF.

V gene TRBV18 combines with J gene TRBJ2-1; 7 bases fit TRBD2. From germline, CDR1 is KGHSH and CDR2 LQKENI. The CDR3 extends over 17 amino acids. Unmatched junction bases numbered 11, after V lost 0 bases and J lost 6 bases. CDR3 coding DNA: TGTGCCAGCTCACCACCCACGGCGGGAGTTGGGATCAATGAGCAGTTCTTC. It specifies CASSPPTAGVGINEQFF.

The CDR3 here is CASSPPSSQEQYF. In DNA form, the CDR3 reads TGTGCCAGCTCACCACCGAGTTCCCAAGAGCAGTACTTC. The V call is TRBV18, the J call TRBJ2-7; D not certain. The CDR3 covers 13 residues. Germline CDR1 KGHSH, CDR2 LQKENI. V lost 0 bases and J 7 bases, leaving 10 bases between the germline ends.

Written as DNA, the CDR3 is TGTGCCAGCAGCTCACGACTAGCGGGATTGACAGATACGCAGTATTTT. Translation gives CASSSRLAGLTDTQYF. The chain links TRBV5-6 to TRBJ2-3; 11 bases are a match to TRBD2. This CDR3 has 16 residues. CDR1 and CDR2 from the germline V gene are SGHDT and YYEEEE. V shed 3 bases and J 3 bases; nucleotides not matched to a gene: 6.

The count of this clone is one. This rearrangement joins TRBV28 to TRBJ2-7; 8 positions agree with TRBD2. Trimming at V came to 7 bases and at J to 4 bases, leaving 12 bases not matched to a gene. This CDR3 has 15 residues. The germline CDR1 and CDR2 sequences are MDHEN and SYDVKM. The CDR3 nucleotides are TGTGCCAGCATTGGGGCCGGCGGGAGGCGGTACGAGCAGTACTTC. This codes for CASIGAGGRRYEQYF.